The source of this TCR beta chain is a study of shared clonotypes between healthy human individuals. The study, taken as a whole, reports: Owing to a small donor count, the genetic and exposure-history diversity represented was limited.

The V and J ends lost 6 bases and 13 bases respectively, with 16 bases between them. Germline CDR1 MDHEN, CDR2 SYDVKM. This CDR3 has 13 amino acids. Points on this clone: What it binds is not known.

Each cell subset's genomic DNA was divided evenly among several immunoSEQ plates. This table comes from immunoSEQ multiplex PCR, and its TCRdb copy is limited to in-frame clones, with some not included. The table includes 2 million to 2.5 million clones, nearly 97% detected once. Sample: naive CD4+ T cells sorted from blood. Noted subset: CD45RA+ positively selected. This chain joins TRBV28 and TRBJ1-6, with D tentatively TRBD1 (6 bases). This sequence originates from a man younger than 30 in good health. The CDR3 region is CASSWLGGGPLHF. The CDR3 nucleotides are TGTGCCAGCAGCTGGTTGGGAGGGGGTCCCCTCCACTTT.